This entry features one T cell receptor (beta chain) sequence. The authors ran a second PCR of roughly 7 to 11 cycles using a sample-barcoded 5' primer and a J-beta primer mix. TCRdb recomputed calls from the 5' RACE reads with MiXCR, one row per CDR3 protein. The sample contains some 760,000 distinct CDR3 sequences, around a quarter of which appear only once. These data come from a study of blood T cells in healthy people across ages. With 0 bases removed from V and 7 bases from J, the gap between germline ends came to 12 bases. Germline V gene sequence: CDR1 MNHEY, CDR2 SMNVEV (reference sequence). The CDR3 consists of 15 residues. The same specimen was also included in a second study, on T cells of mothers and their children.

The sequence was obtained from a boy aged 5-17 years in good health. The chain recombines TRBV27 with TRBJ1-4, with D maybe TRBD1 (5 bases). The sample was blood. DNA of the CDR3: TGTGCCAGCAGTTTATCCGGGAGGGGATCTGAAAAACTGTTTTTT. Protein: CASSLSGRGSEKLFF. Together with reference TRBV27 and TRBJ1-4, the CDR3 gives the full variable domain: EAQVTQNPRYLITVTGKKLTVTCSQNMNHEYMSWYRQDPGLGLRQIYYSMNVEVTDKGDVPEGYKVSRKEKRNFPLILESPSPNQTSLYFCASSLSGRGSEKLFFGSGTQLSVL.